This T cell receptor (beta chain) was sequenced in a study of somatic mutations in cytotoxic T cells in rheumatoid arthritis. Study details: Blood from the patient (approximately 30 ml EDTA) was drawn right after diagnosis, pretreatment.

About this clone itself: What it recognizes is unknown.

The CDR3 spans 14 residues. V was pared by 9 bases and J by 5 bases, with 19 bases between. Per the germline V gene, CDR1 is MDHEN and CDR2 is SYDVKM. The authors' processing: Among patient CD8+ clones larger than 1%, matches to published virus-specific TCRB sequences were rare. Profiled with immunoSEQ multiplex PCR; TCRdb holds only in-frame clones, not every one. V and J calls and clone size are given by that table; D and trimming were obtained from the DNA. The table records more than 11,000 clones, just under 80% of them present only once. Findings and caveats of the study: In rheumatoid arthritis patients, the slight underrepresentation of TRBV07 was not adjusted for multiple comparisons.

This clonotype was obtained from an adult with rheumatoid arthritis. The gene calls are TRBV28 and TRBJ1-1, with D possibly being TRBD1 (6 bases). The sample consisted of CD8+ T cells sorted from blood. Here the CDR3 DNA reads TGTGCCAGGGAGGGGGGAGGATCGGTAACTGAAGCTTTCTTT. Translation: CAREGGGSVTEAFF. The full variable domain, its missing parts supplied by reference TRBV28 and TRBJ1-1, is DVKVTQSSRYLVKRTGEKVFLECVQDMDHENMFWYRQDPGLGLRLIYFSYDVKMKEKGDIPEGYSVSREKKERFSLILESASTNQTSMYLCAREGGGSVTEAFFGQGTRLTVV.